The 31 T cell receptor beta chains below come from one sample, sequenced in a study of control samples from healthy donors and cancer patients. Measured with immunoSEQ multiplex PCR; TCRdb has only the in-frame clones, and not every one. The sample lists around 13,000 clones; 90% to 95% were seen once. Specimen: PBMCs. The receptors were sampled from an elderly man with lung cancer.

The chain links TRBV6-1 to TRBJ2-2, with 13 nucleotides matching TRBD2. The CDR3 is 17 residues long. Per the germline V gene, CDR1 is MNHNS and CDR2 is SASEGT. The V gene end was trimmed by 4 bases and the J gene end by 5 bases; junction bases not matched to a gene: 7. CDR3 nucleotide sequence: TGTGCCAGCAGTGTCGGACTAGCGGGGGCGGGAACCGGGGAGCTGTTTTTT. It yields the protein CASSVGLAGAGTGELFF.

The gene calls are TRBV6-2 or TRBV6-3 and TRBJ1-6; 8 bases line up with TRBD1. V was clipped by 3 bases and J by 6 bases; unmatched bases: 4. CDR1 and CDR2 from the germline V gene are MNHEY and SVGEGT. The CDR3 spans 15 residues. The CDR3 sequence is CASSYQDRANSPLHF. In nucleotides, the CDR3 is TGTGCCAGCAGTTATCAGGACAGGGCTAATTCACCCCTCCACTTT.

CDR3 sequence reads: CASSRGADNQPQHF. DNA for the CDR3: TGTGCCAGCAGTCGGGGGGCTGACAATCAGCCCCAGCATTTT. This chain links TRBV27 with TRBJ1-5; D may be TRBD1 (6 bases). The CDR3 runs 14 residues. Germline assignment: CDR1 MNHEY and CDR2 SMNVEV (reference sequence). V gave up 5 bases and J gave up 3 bases, with 11 bases separating them.

The J gene is TRBJ1-3, the V gene TRBV9; D call uncertain. CDR3 size: 16 residues. V lost 0 bases to trimming and J lost 1 base, with 11 bases between them. Germline-derived CDR1 and CDR2 are SGDLS and YYNGEE. The CDR3 protein is CASSVAVGRSGNTIYF. The CDR3 DNA is TGTGCCAGCAGCGTAGCTGTGGGTCGATCTGGAAACACCATATATTTT.

J is TRBJ1-6 and V is TRBV27, with 7 bases identical to TRBD1. V trimming: 5 bases; J trimming: 9 bases; junction bases outside the gene matches: 4. CDR3 length equals 13 residues. Germline V gene sequence: CDR1 MNHEY, CDR2 SMNVEV (reference sequence). The CDR3 spells CASSRQGGSPLHF. CDR3 in DNA: TGTGCCAGCAGTAGACAGGGAGGTTCACCCCTCCACTTT.

This clone was recorded once. V gene TRBV19 combines with J gene TRBJ1-4, with D maybe TRBD1 (5 bases). V gave up 4 bases and J gave up 10 bases, with 10 bases separating them. The length of the CDR3 is 12 residues. CDR1 and CDR2 (germline): LNHDA, SQIVND (reference sequence). The CDR3 here is CASSTRGGKLFF. CDR3 DNA sequence: TGTGCCAGTAGTACCCGGGGGGGAAAACTGTTTTTT. Full variable domain (rest looked up from reference TRBV19 and TRBJ1-4): DGGITQSPKYLFRKEGQNVTLSCEQNLNHDAMYWYRQDPGQGLRLIYYSQIVNDFQKGDIAEGYSVSREKKESFPLTVTSAQKNPTAFYLCASSTRGGKLFFGSGTQLSVL.

The chain is built from TRBV19 and TRBJ1-2; perhaps TRBD1 as D (6 bases). Trimming removed 8 bases from V and 2 bases from J, with 15 bases in between. The CDR3 has 14 amino acids. Germline lookup yields CDR1 LNHDA and CDR2 SQIVND (reference sequence). The CDR3 sequence is CASWDIKGNYGYTF. The CDR3 DNA follows: TGTGCCAGTTGGGACATTAAGGGAAACTATGGCTACACCTTC.

The chain links TRBV3-1 (or the pseudogene TRBV3-2) to TRBJ2-1; D is possibly TRBD2 (7 bases). CDR3 length: 15 residues. The V gene's germline CDR1 is LGHDT and CDR2 YNNKEL (reference sequence). The V gene lost 0 bases and the J gene lost 8 bases, with 14 bases spanning the gap. The CDR3 sequence: CASSQEAGAHDEQFF. The CDR3 coding sequence is TGTGCCAGCAGCCAAGAGGCGGGGGCCCACGATGAGCAGTTCTTC.

The V and J genes are TRBV7-2 and TRBJ2-3, with D hard to call. The V end lost 5 bases, the J end lost 5 bases, and 17 bases lay between the germline ends. Germline loops: CDR1 SGHTA, CDR2 FQGNSA. CDR3 size: 15 residues. The CDR3 region is CASSPARATRDTQYF. The CDR3 DNA follows: TGTGCCAGCAGCCCCGCAAGGGCCACACGAGATACGCAGTATTTT. Based on the CDR3 plus reference TRBV7-2 and TRBJ2-3, the full variable domain is GAGVSQSPSNKVTEKGKDVELRCDPISGHTALYWYRQSLGQGLEFLIYFQGNSAPDKSGLPSDRFSAERTGGSVSTLTIQRTQQEDSAVYLCASSPARATRDTQYFGPGTRLTVL.

V and J are TRBV4-1 and TRBJ2-2; the D gene is possibly TRBD1 (5 bases). Germline V gene lookup returns CDR1 MGHRA and CDR2 YSYEKL. V was clipped by 8 bases and J by 4 bases, with 5 bases between them. The CDR3 consists of 11 residues. Here the CDR3 DNA reads TGCGCCAGCCAGGGCACCGGGGAGCTGTTTTTT. Encoded protein: CASQGTGELFF.

This rearrangement joins TRBV6-5 to TRBJ2-7; perhaps D is TRBD1 or TRBD2 (6 bases each). This CDR3 is built from 14 residues. Germline-derived CDR1 and CDR2 are MNHEY and SVGAGI. The V end lost 5 bases, the J end lost 6 bases, and 17 bases lay between the germline ends. CDR3: CASSPRGLFVEQYV. The CDR3 DNA is TGTGCCAGCAGTCCCCGGGGGCTGTTCGTCGAGCAGTACGTC.

This clone was counted between two and nine times. The chain carries TRBV2 and TRBJ2-7; D is possibly TRBD1 (6 bases). With 7 bases removed from V and 1 base from J, the gap between germline ends came to 11 bases. Germline V gene lookup returns CDR1 SNHLY and CDR2 FYNNEI. The CDR3 consists of 13 residues. The CDR3 sequence is CASTRQDSYEQYF. CDR3 DNA sequence: TGTGCCAGCACCAGACAGGATTCCTACGAGCAGTACTTC.

The chain links TRBV12-3 or TRBV12-4 to TRBJ2-1; unclear D gene. The CDR3 is made up of 12 amino acids. The V gene lost 7 bases and the J gene lost 6 bases, with 10 bases spanning the gap. CDR3 sequence reads: CASTPGANEQFF. The CDR3 DNA sequence: TGTGCCAGCACCCCCGGTGCCAATGAGCAGTTCTTC.

J is TRBJ2-3 and V is TRBV19; 9 bases fit TRBD2. Germline V gives CDR1 LNHDA, CDR2 SQIVND (reference sequence). The CDR3 runs to 15 residues. V lost 10 bases to trimming and J lost 2 bases; unmatched junction nucleotides: 10. The CDR3 here is CATRRLAAPTDTQYF. CDR3 nucleotides: TGTGCCACTAGGAGACTAGCGGCCCCCACAGATACGCAGTATTTT. The full variable domain, in which reference TRBV19 and TRBJ2-3 provide the parts outside the CDR3, is DGGITQSPKYLFRKEGQNVTLSCEQNLNHDAMYWYRQDPGQGLRLIYYSQIVNDFQKGDIAEGYSVSREKKESFPLTVTSAQKNPTAFYLCATRRLAAPTDTQYFGPGTRLTVL.

The V call is TRBV5-1, the J call TRBJ1-4; D may be TRBD1 (5 bases). The CDR3 loop spans 17 amino acids. V lost 1 base to trimming and J lost 2 bases, with 15 bases between them. Germline loops: CDR1 SGHRS, CDR2 YFSETQ. The CDR3, as DNA: TGCGCCAGCAGCTTGCCCGGGGGATCAACGACTAATGAAAAACTGTTTTTT. Its protein product is CASSLPGGSTTNEKLFF.

V gene TRBV27 combines with J gene TRBJ2-1; perhaps D is TRBD1 or TRBD2 (5 bases each). The CDR3 contains 11 residues. Looked up from germline, CDR1 is MNHEY and CDR2 is SMNVEV (reference sequence). Trimming pared 7 bases from V and 10 bases from J, leaving 11 bases between. The CDR3 DNA sequence: TGTGCCAGCACAAGGGGAGTCGAGCAGTTCTTC. Amino acids: CASTRGVEQFF.

The V call is TRBV6-6, the J call TRBJ2-1, with TRBD2 identical over 8 bases. This CDR3 is 18 amino acids long. The germline gives CDR1 MNHNY, CDR2 SVGAGI (reference sequence). Trimming removed 6 bases from V and 1 base from J; junction bases left unmatched: 14. The CDR3 spells CASSRLSGGIESYNEQFF. Here the CDR3 DNA reads TGTGCCAGCAGCCGACTATCGGGGGGGATAGAGTCCTACAATGAGCAGTTCTTC.

The chain has TRBV6-5 and TRBJ1-5; D gene unclear. The germline gives CDR1 MNHEY, CDR2 SVGAGI. The CDR3 consists of 13 residues. V gave up 6 bases and J gave up 8 bases, with 14 bases separating them. The CDR3: CASRGSFLEPQHF. The CDR3 bases are TGTGCCAGCAGAGGCAGCTTTTTGGAGCCCCAGCATTTT.

The V call is TRBV18, the J call TRBJ1-1, with 8 bases identical to TRBD1. Germline-derived CDR1 and CDR2 are KGHSH and LQKENI. The V segment lost 2 bases and the J segment 0 bases; nucleotides outside the gene matches: 14. This CDR3 has 19 residues. CDR3 residues: CASSPTRGRGREVNTEAFF. CDR3 nucleotide sequence: TGTGCCAGCTCACCAACCAGGGGCAGGGGGCGCGAGGTGAACACTGAAGCTTTCTTT. The full variable domain, its missing parts supplied by reference TRBV18 and TRBJ1-1, is NAGVMQNPRHLVRRRGQEARLRCSPMKGHSHVYWYRQLPEEGLKFMVYLQKENIIDESGMPKERFSAEFPKEGPSILRIQQVVRGDSAAYFCASSPTRGRGREVNTEAFFGQGTRLTVV.

The chain couples TRBV4-3 to TRBJ1-3; D ambiguous. The CDR3 has 14 amino acids. Germline-derived CDR1 and CDR2 are LGHNA and YSLEER. V was trimmed by 1 base and J by 2 bases, leaving 6 bases between them. CDR3 DNA sequence: TGCGCCAGCAGCCAAGCATTCGCTGGAAACACCATATATTTT. Translating it yields CASSQAFAGNTIYF.

CDR3 in amino acids: CASSRRSTGINEKLFF. The CDR3 region has the DNA TGTGCCAGCTCACGTCGCTCGACAGGGATTAATGAAAAACTGTTTTTT. The V gene is TRBV18, the J gene TRBJ1-4, with 7 positions matching TRBD1. Germline trimming cut 4 bases from V and 4 bases from J; bases unmatched to any gene: 9. The germline V gene has CDR1 KGHSH and CDR2 LQKENI. The CDR3 runs 16 residues.

The CDR3 DNA reads as TGTGCCAGCAGCTTAAGGACGGGGGAGACCCAGTACTTC. This codes for CASSLRTGETQYF. J is TRBJ2-5 and V is TRBV5-6, with D possibly TRBD2 on 5 matching bases. V shed 2 bases and J shed 5 bases, with 10 bases lying between them. CDR1 and CDR2 (germline): SGHDT, YYEEEE. The CDR3 covers 13 residues.

The J gene is TRBJ2-6, the V gene TRBV9; 9 bases line up with TRBD1. Germline V gene sequence: CDR1 SGDLS, CDR2 YYNGEE. The CDR3 length is 16 residues. V dropped 4 bases and J dropped 4; count of bases not matched to a gene: 6. For the CDR3, the DNA is TGTGCCAGCAGCTTACAGGGGGCGCGGGGGGCCAACGTCCTGACTTTC. Encoded protein: CASSLQGARGANVLTF. Drawing the rest from reference TRBV9 and TRBJ2-6, the complete variable domain is DSGVTQTPKHLITATGQRVTLRCSPRSGDLSVYWYQQSLDQGLQFLIQYYNGEERAKGNILERFSAQQFPDLHSELNLSSLELGDSALYFCASSLQGARGANVLTFGAGSRLTVL.

The chain joins TRBV10-3 to TRBJ1-6; D is undetermined. Germline V gene sequence: CDR1 ENHRY, CDR2 SYGVKD. Trimming took 0 bases from V and 9 from J, leaving 12 bases between them. The length of the CDR3 is 15 residues. CDR3 region: CAISESQVMGSPLHF. The CDR3 region has the DNA TGTGCCATCAGTGAGTCCCAGGTAATGGGTTCACCCCTCCACTTT.

V and J are TRBV11-2 and TRBJ2-1; D remains ambiguous. Per the germline V gene, CDR1 is SGHAT and CDR2 is FQNNGV. The CDR3 length is 14 residues. The V gene lost 5 bases and the J gene lost 9 bases, with 17 bases spanning the gap. The CDR3 nucleotides are TGTGCCAGCAGCCCGCTGACGGTCGGCCGTGAGCAGTTCTTC. Amino acids: CASSPLTVGREQFF.

The chain carries TRBV5-6 and TRBJ2-3; a weak D match, TRBD2 (6 bases). The germline V and J ends were trimmed by 2 bases and 5 bases, with 15 bases remaining between them. CDR3 length: 15 amino acids. Germline CDR1 SGHDT, CDR2 YYEEEE. The CDR3 DNA is TGTGCCAGCAGCTTCCGGGACTTCTCTAGAGATACGCAGTATTTT. Its protein product is CASSFRDFSRDTQYF.

This rearrangement joins TRBV6-5 to TRBJ2-5; 11 bases are a match to TRBD2. The V gene end was trimmed by 2 bases and the J gene end by 1 base; junction bases not matched to a gene: 3. The CDR3 extends over 16 amino acids. Germline CDR1 is MNHEY and CDR2 is SVGAGI. CDR3 bases: TGTGCCAGCAGTTACGGGCTAGCGGGGGGCCAAGAGACCCAGTACTTC. Translating gives CASSYGLAGGQETQYF.

The rearrangement joins TRBV5-4 to TRBJ1-1, with a possible D match to TRBD1 (5 bases). Germline V gives CDR1 SGHNT, CDR2 YYREEE (reference sequence). The V end was cut by 0 bases, the J end by 4 bases, with 13 bases between. The CDR3 covers 15 residues. CDR3 DNA sequence: TGTGCCAGCAGCTTGGCCGGATCGGGGGGCACTGAAGCTTTCTTT. It translates to CASSLAGSGGTEAFF.

The chain is built from TRBV5-1 and TRBJ1-1; a possible D gene is TRBD1 (5 bases). The CDR3 spans 14 residues. The germline gives CDR1 SGHRS, CDR2 YFSETQ. V was shortened by 5 bases and J by 5 bases, with 16 bases between the two germline ends. The CDR3 DNA is TGCGCCAGCAGTACCACTCTTGGGGGGACTGAAGCTTTCTTT. This encodes CASSTTLGGTEAFF.

The rearrangement links TRBV5-1 to TRBJ2-3, with TRBD1 identical over 7 bases. V trimming: 4 bases; J trimming: 0 bases; junction bases outside the gene matches: 5. Germline V gives CDR1 SGHRS, CDR2 YFSETQ. CDR3 length equals 15 residues. In DNA, the CDR3 is TGCGCCAGCAGCCCAGGGACAGTAAGCACAGATACGCAGTATTTT. As protein: CASSPGTVSTDTQYF.

The chain is built from TRBV5-1 and TRBJ2-2; D gene unclear. Trimming took off 0 bases at V and 2 bases at J, with 8 bases between the two ends. Germline assignment: CDR1 SGHRS and CDR2 YFSETQ. The CDR3 loop spans 15 amino acids. In nucleotides, the CDR3 is TGCGCCAGCAGCTTGGCCCCGGTAAACACCGGGGAGCTGTTTTTT. This sequence encodes CASSLAPVNTGELFF.